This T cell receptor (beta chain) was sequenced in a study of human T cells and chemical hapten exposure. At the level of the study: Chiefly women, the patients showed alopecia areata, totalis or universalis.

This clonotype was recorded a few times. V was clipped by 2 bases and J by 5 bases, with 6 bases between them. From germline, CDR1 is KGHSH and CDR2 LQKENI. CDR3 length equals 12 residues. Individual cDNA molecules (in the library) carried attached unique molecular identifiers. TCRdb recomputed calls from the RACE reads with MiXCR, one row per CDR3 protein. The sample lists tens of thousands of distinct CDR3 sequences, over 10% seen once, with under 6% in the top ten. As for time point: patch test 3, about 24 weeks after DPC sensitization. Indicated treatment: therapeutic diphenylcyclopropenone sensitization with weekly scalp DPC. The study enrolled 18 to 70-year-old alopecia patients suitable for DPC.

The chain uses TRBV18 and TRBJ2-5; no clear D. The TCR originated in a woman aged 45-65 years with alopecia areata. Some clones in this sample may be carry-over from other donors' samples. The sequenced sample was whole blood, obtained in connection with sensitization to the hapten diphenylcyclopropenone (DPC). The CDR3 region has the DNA TGTGCCAGCTCACCAGGATTGGAGACCCAGTACTTC. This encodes CASSPGLETQYF.